These T cell receptor beta chains were read from a single sample in a study of cytomegalovirus exposure and HLA in healthy donors. TCRdb's copy holds only in-frame clones and misses some; the assay was immunoSEQ multiplex PCR. Among 150,000 to 200,000 clones listed, over 60% were seen once. Sequencing was done on a sample of PBMCs. These receptors all come from a middle-aged woman in good health and CMV-seronegative. Each CDR3 is given without its conserved first and last residue. D genes are given only for firm matches.

D	V	CDR3
NA	TRBV11-2	ASSSAPRGPGTQY
NA	TRBV1	TSSQVFGQNRSSYNSPLH
TRBD1	TRBV6-6	ASSSTGVRYEQY
TRBD1	TRBV7-9	ASSLGGQGTGIQY
NA	TRBV23-1	ASTSPPPDSNQPQH
NA	TRBV5-1	ASSYISGSTDTQY
TRBD2	TRBV18	ASSPPGSLAGNNEQF
TRBD1	TRBV10-3	ASPPGTGVSDTEAF
NA	TRBV10-3	AISGFPGNYEQY
TRBD1	TRBV5-6	ASSSGTGGYSNQPQH
NA	TRBV5-4	ASSPGGDVFSTEAF
TRBD1	TRBV7-2	ASSVGQGEPQH
TRBD2	TRBV7-2	ASRYQAALAGGSDTQY
TRBD1	TRBV2	ASRLQGGNSPLH
NA	TRBV10-1	ASSEGGVGSYEQY
NA	TRBV5-6	ASRSRDKEKLF
TRBD1	TRBV15	ATSHLGTETPYEQY
NA	TRBV4-1	ASSQVEASFSTDTQY
NA	TRBV2	ASSEAARDTDTQY
NA	TRBV5-4	ASSLILNYGYT
NA	TRBV18	ASSPKAGSSYNSPLH
TRBD2	TRBV5-1	ASSLEGLARDEQF
TRBD1	TRBV27	ASSWRQGYEQY
NA	TRBV6-5	ASIRANTGELF
TRBD1	TRBV6-1	ASRGTGDNDGYT
TRBD1	TRBV2	ASSLRDRRYNEQF
NA	TRBV28	ASSTLGQGNTIY
TRBD1	TRBV11-3	ASSLGGQVHNEQF
TRBD2	TRBV5-1	ASSVQRGGREQF
NA	TRBV9	ASSAQGGSGNTIY
NA	TRBV29-1	SVGGGDEKLF
NA	TRBV5-6	ASSPGSIGETQY
TRBD2	TRBV15	ATSRVRGGGETQY
TRBD1	TRBV5-4	ASSLGPWGTGTNQPQH
TRBD2	TRBV2	ASSEALLAGGNNEQF